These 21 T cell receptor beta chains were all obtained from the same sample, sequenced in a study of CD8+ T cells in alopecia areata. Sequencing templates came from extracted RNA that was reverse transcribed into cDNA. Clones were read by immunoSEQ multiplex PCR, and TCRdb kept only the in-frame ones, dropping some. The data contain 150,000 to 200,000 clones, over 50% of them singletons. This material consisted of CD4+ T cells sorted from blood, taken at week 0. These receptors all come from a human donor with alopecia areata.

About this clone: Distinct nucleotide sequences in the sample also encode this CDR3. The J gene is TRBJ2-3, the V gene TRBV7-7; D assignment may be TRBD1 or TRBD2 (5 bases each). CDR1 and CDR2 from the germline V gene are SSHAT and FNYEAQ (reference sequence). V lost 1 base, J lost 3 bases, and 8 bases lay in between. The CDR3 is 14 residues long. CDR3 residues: CASSLDGGTDTQYF. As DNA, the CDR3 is TGTGCCAGCAGCTTAGATGGGGGAACAGATACGCAGTATTTT.

The CDR3: CASSLTTGPAGYTF. The DNA of the CDR3 is TGCGCCAGCAGCCTTACGACAGGGCCCGCTGGCTACACCTTC. The V and J genes are TRBV4-1 and TRBJ1-2; 7 nucleotides match TRBD1. V dropped 4 bases and J dropped 7; count of bases not matched to a gene: 9. This CDR3 region has 14 residues. Germline-derived CDR1 and CDR2 are MGHRA and YSYEKL.

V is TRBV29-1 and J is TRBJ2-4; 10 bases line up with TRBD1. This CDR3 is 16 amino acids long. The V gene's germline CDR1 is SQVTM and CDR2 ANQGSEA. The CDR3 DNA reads TGCACCATCGTGATTACCGGGACAGGGGAGGTAAACATTCAGTACTTC. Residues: CTIVITGTGEVNIQYF.

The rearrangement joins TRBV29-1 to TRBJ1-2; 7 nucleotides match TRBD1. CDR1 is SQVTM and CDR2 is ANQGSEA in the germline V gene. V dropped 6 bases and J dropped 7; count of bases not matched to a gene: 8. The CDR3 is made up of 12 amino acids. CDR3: CSVRQGEGGYTF. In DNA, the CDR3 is TGCAGCGTCAGACAGGGAGAGGGTGGCTACACCTTC.

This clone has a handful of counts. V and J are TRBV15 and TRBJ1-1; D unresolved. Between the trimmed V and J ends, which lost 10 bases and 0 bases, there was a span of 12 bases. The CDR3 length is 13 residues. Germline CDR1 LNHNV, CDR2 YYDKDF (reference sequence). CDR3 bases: TGTGCCAGCTCTGGAGGAGTGAACACTGAAGCTTTCTTT. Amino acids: CASSGGVNTEAFF.

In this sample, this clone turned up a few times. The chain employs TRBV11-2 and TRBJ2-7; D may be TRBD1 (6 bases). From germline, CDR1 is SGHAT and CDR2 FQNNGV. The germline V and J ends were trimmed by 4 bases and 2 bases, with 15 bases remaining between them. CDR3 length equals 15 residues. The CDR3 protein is CASSSLRDKTYEQYF. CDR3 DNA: TGTGCCAGCAGCTCCCTCCGGGACAAGACCTACGAGCAGTACTTC.

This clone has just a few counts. CDR3 in DNA: TGCAGCGTCACAGAAGCAACTAATGAAAAACTGTTTTTT. Amino acid sequence: CSVTEATNEKLFF. The genes are TRBV29-1 and TRBJ1-4; D is unresolved. The CDR3 is 13 amino acids. V was pared by 6 bases and J by 0 bases, with 8 bases between. The germline V gene has CDR1 SQVTM and CDR2 ANQGSEA.

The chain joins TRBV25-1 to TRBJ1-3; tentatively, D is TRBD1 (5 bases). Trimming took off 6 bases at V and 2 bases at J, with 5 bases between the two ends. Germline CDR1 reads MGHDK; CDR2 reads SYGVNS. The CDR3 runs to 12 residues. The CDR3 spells CASRGPGNTIYF. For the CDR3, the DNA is TGTGCCAGCAGGGGGCCTGGAAACACCATATATTTT.

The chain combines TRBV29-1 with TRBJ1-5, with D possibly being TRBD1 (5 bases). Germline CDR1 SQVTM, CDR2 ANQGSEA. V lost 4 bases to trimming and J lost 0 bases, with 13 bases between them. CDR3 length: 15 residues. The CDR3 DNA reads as TGCAGCGTTGCCTTGACAGCAGATAGCAATCAGCCCCAGCATTTT. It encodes CSVALTADSNQPQHF.

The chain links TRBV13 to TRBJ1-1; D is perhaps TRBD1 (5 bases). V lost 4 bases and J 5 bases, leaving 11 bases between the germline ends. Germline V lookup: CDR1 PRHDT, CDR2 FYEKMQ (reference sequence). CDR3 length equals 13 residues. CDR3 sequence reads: CASSSYRWTEAFF. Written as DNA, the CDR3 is TGTGCCAGCAGCTCCTACAGGTGGACTGAAGCTTTCTTT.

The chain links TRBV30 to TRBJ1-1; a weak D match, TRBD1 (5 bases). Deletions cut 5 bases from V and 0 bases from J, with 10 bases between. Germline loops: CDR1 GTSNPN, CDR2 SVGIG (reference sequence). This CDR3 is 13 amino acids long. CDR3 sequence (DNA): TGTGCCTGGTCAGGGATCGTGAACACTGAAGCTTTCTTT. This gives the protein CAWSGIVNTEAFF.

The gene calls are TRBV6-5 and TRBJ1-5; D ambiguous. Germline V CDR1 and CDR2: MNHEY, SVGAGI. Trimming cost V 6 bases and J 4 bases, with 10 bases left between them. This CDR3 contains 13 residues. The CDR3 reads CASSGDLNQPQHF. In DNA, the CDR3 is TGTGCCAGCAGCGGCGACCTAAATCAGCCCCAGCATTTT.

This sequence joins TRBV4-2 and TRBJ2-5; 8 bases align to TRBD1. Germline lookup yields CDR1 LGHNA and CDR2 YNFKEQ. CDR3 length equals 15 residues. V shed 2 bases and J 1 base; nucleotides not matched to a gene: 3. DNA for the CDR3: TGTGCCAGCAGCCAACCTGGGACAGGCCAAGAGACCCAGTACTTC. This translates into CASSQPGTGQETQYF.

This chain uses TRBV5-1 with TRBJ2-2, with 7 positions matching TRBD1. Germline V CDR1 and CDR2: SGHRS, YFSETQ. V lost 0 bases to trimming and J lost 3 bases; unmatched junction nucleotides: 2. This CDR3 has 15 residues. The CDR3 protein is CASSLGTGDTGELFF. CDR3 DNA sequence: TGCGCCAGCAGCTTGGGAACAGGGGACACCGGGGAGCTGTTTTTT.

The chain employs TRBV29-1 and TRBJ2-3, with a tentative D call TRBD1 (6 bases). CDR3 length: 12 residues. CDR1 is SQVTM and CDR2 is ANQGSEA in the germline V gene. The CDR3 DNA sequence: TGCAGTGCAGGGGTTTCCACAGATACGCAGTATTTT. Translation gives CSAGVSTDTQYF.

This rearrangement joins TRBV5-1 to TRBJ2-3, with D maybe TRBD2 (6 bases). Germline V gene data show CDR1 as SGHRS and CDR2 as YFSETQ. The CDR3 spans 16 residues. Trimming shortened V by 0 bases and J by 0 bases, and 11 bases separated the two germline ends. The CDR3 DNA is TGCGCCAGCAGCTTGGGTGTGGGGGGAAGCACAGATACGCAGTATTTT. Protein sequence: CASSLGVGGSTDTQYF. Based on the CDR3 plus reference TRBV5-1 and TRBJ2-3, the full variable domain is KAGVTQTPRYLIKTRGQQVTLSCSPISGHRSVSWYQQTPGQGLQFLFEYFSETQRNKGNFPGRFSGRQFSNSRSEMNVSTLELGDSALYLCASSLGVGGSTDTQYFGPGTRLTVL.

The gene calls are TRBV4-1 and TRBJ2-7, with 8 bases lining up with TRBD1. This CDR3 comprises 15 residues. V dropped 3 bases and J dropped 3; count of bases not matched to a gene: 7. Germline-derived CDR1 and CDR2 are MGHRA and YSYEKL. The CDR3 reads CASSHPGTGNYEQYF. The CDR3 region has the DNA TGCGCCAGCAGCCACCCCGGGACAGGAAACTACGAGCAGTACTTC.

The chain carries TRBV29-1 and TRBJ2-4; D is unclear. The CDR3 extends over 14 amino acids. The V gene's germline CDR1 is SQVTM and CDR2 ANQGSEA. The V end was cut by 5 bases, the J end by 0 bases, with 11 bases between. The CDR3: CSVSSLEAKNIQYF. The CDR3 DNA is TGCAGCGTTAGTTCTCTGGAAGCCAAAAACATTCAGTACTTC.

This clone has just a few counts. The chain's CDR3 is CALGRNTEAFF. DNA for the CDR3: TGTGCCTTAGGCAGGAACACTGAAGCTTTCTTT. The gene calls are TRBV30 and TRBJ1-1; no firm D call. The CDR3 loop spans 11 amino acids. Germline CDR1 reads GTSNPN; CDR2 reads SVGIG (reference sequence). V was pared by 7 bases and J by 1 base, with 7 bases between.

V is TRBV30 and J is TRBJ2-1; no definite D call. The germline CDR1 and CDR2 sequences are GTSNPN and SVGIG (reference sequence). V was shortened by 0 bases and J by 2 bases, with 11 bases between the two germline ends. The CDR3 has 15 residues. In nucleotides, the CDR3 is TGTGCCTGGAGTGTACGCGGCCTCCCCTACAATGAGCAGTTCTTC. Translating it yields CAWSVRGLPYNEQFF. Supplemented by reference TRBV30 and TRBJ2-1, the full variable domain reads SQTIHQWPATLVQPVGSPLSLECTVEGTSNPNLYWYRQAAGRGLQLLFYSVGIGQISSEVPQNLSASRPQDRQFILSSKKLLLSDSGFYLCAWSVRGLPYNEQFFGPGTRLTVL.

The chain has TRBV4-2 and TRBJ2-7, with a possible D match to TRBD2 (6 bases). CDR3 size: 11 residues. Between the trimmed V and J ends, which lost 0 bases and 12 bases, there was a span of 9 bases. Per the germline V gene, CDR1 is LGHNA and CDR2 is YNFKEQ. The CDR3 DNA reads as TGTGCCAGCAGCCAAGAGGGGGGTATGTACTTC. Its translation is CASSQEGGMYF.